The 32 T cell receptor beta chains below all came from one sample that was sequenced in a study of T-cell reconstitution after alpha-beta-depleted transplantation in children. The authors prepared the TCRbeta library with unique molecular identifiers. In TCRdb, the PCR reads were re-called with MiXCR into one record per CDR3 protein. The table lists just under 550,000 distinct CDR3 sequences, about 18% of them singletons, with 3% to 4% in the top ten. The specimen comprised PBMCs from the stem cell graft donor, sampled from the stem cell graft. These receptors came from a human donor who donated a stem cell graft to a child with acute lymphoblastic leukemia.

V and J are TRBV6-5 and TRBJ2-5; 7 positions agree with TRBD2. The CDR3 contains 15 residues. Trimming at V came to 4 bases and at J to 5 bases, leaving 10 bases not matched to a gene. Germline-derived CDR1 and CDR2 are MNHEY and SVGAGI. The CDR3 nucleotides are TGTGCCAGCAGTTGGTCGGGAGGAAGTGCTGAGACCCAGTACTTC. Translated, it gives CASSWSGGSAETQYF.

There are a few counts of this clonotype. This chain joins TRBV10-3 and TRBJ2-3; 7 positions match TRBD1. V was clipped by 10 bases and J by 4 bases; unmatched bases: 5. The germline V gene encodes CDR1 ENHRY and CDR2 SYGVKD. This CDR3 has 12 amino acids. The CDR3, as DNA: TGTGCCACCTGTCAGGGGGCAGATACGCAGTATTTT. Protein product: CATCQGADTQYF.

The rearrangement uses TRBV7-9 and TRBJ2-1, with D possibly matching TRBD1 (6 bases). Germline V gene data show CDR1 as SEHNR and CDR2 as FQNEAQ (reference sequence). V gave up 5 bases and J gave up 6 bases, with 14 bases separating them. The CDR3 length is 14 residues. In DNA form, the CDR3 reads TGTGCCAGCAGCGAGACCAGGGGCCCCAATGAGCAGTTCTTC. Residues: CASSETRGPNEQFF. The full variable domain, rest sourced from reference TRBV7-9 and TRBJ2-1, is DTGVSQNPRHKITKRGQNVTFRCDPISEHNRLYWYRQTLGQGPEFLTYFQNEAQLEKSRLLSDRFSAERPKGSFSTLEIQRTEQGDSAMYLCASSETRGPNEQFFGPGTRLTVL.

This clonotype was detected a few times. V and J are TRBV20-1 and TRBJ2-7; TRBD2 is a possible D gene (6 bases). CDR1 is DFQATT and CDR2 is SNEGSKA in the germline V gene (reference sequence). V was cut by 0 bases and J by 3 bases, with 18 bases left in between. The CDR3 runs to 16 residues. The CDR3: CSARDMAAGLSYEQYF. In DNA form, the CDR3 reads TGCAGTGCTAGAGATATGGCTGCGGGACTTAGCTACGAGCAGTACTTC.

V and J are TRBV5-1 and TRBJ2-2; unclear D gene. CDR3 length: 12 amino acids. Trimming took 0 bases from V and 8 from J, leaving 5 bases between them. Germline V gene data show CDR1 as SGHRS and CDR2 as YFSETQ. The CDR3 protein is CASSLDLGELFF. DNA of the CDR3: TGCGCCAGCAGCTTGGACCTAGGGGAGCTGTTTTTT.

A single count supports this clonotype. This chain connects TRBV2 to TRBJ1-5, with D possibly being TRBD1 (5 bases). This CDR3 spans 15 amino acids. CDR1 and CDR2 from the germline V gene are SNHLY and FYNNEI. V lost 5 bases to trimming and J lost 7 bases, with 18 bases between them. The DNA of the CDR3 is TGTGCCAGCAGTTCCTCCCCCGCAGGGTACCAGCCCCAGCATTTT. It yields the protein CASSSSPAGYQPQHF.

The rearrangement uses TRBV5-1 and TRBJ1-1; unclear D gene. The CDR3 is made up of 13 amino acids. Germline V gene lookup returns CDR1 SGHRS and CDR2 YFSETQ. V lost 0 bases, J lost 1 base, and 4 bases lay in between. The CDR3 nucleotides are TGCGCCAGCAGCTTGGAAGAGAACACTGAAGCTTTCTTT. Protein product: CASSLEENTEAFF. The variable domain in full, completed from reference TRBV5-1 and TRBJ1-1, reads KAGVTQTPRYLIKTRGQQVTLSCSPISGHRSVSWYQQTPGQGLQFLFEYFSETQRNKGNFPGRFSGRQFSNSRSEMNVSTLELGDSALYLCASSLEENTEAFFGQGTRLTVV.

The chain links TRBV18 to TRBJ1-1, with D tentatively TRBD1 (5 bases). The CDR3 runs 17 residues. Trimming left V 3 bases short and J 1 base short, with 18 bases between. Germline loops: CDR1 KGHSH, CDR2 LQKENI. CDR3 protein: CASSPHQVGTTNTEAFF. CDR3 in DNA: TGTGCCAGCTCACCTCATCAAGTGGGGACGACGAACACTGAAGCTTTCTTT.

The V and J genes are TRBV5-1 and TRBJ2-2; D call uncertain. The CDR3 spans 15 residues. The germline CDR1 and CDR2 sequences are SGHRS and YFSETQ. Trimming cost V 0 bases and J 5 bases, with 11 bases left between them. The CDR3 DNA sequence: TGCGCCAGCAGCTTGGTCTACAAGAAAACCGGGGAGCTGTTTTTT. Protein product: CASSLVYKKTGELFF.

A few counts support this clonotype. This chain links TRBV7-9 with TRBJ2-7; TRBD2 agrees at 14 bases. CDR3 size: 15 residues. The V and J ends lost 4 bases and 5 bases, in that order; junction bases with no gene match: 4. The germline CDR1 and CDR2 sequences are SEHNR and FQNEAQ (reference sequence). This CDR3 reads CASSSTSGRAHEQYF. The DNA of the CDR3 is TGTGCCAGCAGCTCGACTAGCGGGAGGGCCCACGAGCAGTACTTC.

This clonotype turned up a few times. The J gene is TRBJ2-1, the V gene TRBV29-1, with TRBD1 as a possible D gene (6 bases). The CDR3 has 16 residues. Trimming stripped 2 bases from V and 1 base from J, with 15 bases between. Germline CDR1 reads SQVTM; CDR2 reads ANQGSEA. CDR3 coding DNA: TGCAGCGTTGAATTCAGGGGAATCGGGTCCTACAATGAGCAGTTCTTC. Residues: CSVEFRGIGSYNEQFF.

This chain links TRBV5-8 with TRBJ2-4, with unresolved D. V lost 0 bases to trimming and J lost 6 bases, with 10 bases between them. The CDR3 consists of 14 residues. Germline V gene lookup returns CDR1 SGHTS and CDR2 YDEGEE. CDR3 sequence reads: CASSLGPSPNIQYF. The DNA for the CDR3 is TGTGCCAGCAGCTTGGGCCCCAGCCCAAACATTCAGTACTTC.

This clonotype showed up just a few times. The V gene is TRBV28, the J gene TRBJ1-1; no definite D call. V lost 3 bases to trimming and J lost 0 bases, with 11 bases between them. Germline V gene sequence: CDR1 MDHEN, CDR2 SYDVKM. The CDR3 is made up of 15 amino acids. In DNA, the CDR3 is TGTGCCAGCAGTTTTTATCCCAGACTGAACACTGAAGCTTTCTTT. Its translation is CASSFYPRLNTEAFF.

This clonotype was recorded a few times. The rearrangement uses TRBV27 and TRBJ1-1; no definite D call. The V gene lost 3 bases and the J gene lost 4 bases, with 18 bases spanning the gap. Germline V gene data show CDR1 as MNHEY and CDR2 as SMNVEV (reference sequence). The CDR3 has 16 amino acids. The CDR3 loop reads CASSFPRAGGGTEAFF. The CDR3 DNA is TGTGCCAGCAGTTTCCCTCGGGCGGGAGGCGGCACTGAAGCTTTCTTT.

This clonotype was seen a handful of times. The chain has TRBV11-2 and TRBJ2-3, with D possibly matching TRBD1 (7 bases). Germline V gene sequence: CDR1 SGHAT, CDR2 FQNNGV. The CDR3 totals 16 residues. Trimming stripped 4 bases from V and 2 bases from J, with 16 bases between. This CDR3 is CASSSRQGGFTDTQYF. The CDR3 nucleotides read TGTGCCAGCAGCTCCCGGCAGGGGGGATTCACAGATACGCAGTATTTT.

This clonotype was seen a handful of times. The V call is TRBV7-2, the J call TRBJ1-4, with a weak D call TRBD1 (6 bases). Germline CDR1 is SGHTA and CDR2 is FQGNSA. V lost 2 bases and J lost 8, with 21 bases in between. The CDR3 totals 17 residues. The CDR3 sequence: CASSLYTPGQRWEKLFF. CDR3 nucleotide sequence: TGTGCCAGCAGCTTATATACCCCCGGACAGAGGTGGGAAAAACTGTTTTTT.

This clonotype was picked up a small number of times. This sequence joins TRBV5-8 and TRBJ1-5, with D maybe TRBD1 (5 bases). Per germline, CDR1 SGHTS and CDR2 YDEGEE. This CDR3 contains 17 residues. The V gene lost 6 bases and the J gene lost 0 bases, with 19 bases spanning the gap. CDR3: CASTMGRLVNSNQPQHF. CDR3 coding DNA: TGTGCCAGCACCATGGGACGGTTAGTTAATAGCAATCAGCCCCAGCATTTT.

This clonotype was counted at least ten times. The rearrangement joins TRBV5-1 to TRBJ2-5, with unresolved D. Trimming removed 1 base from V and 3 bases from J, with 7 bases in between. The germline V gene encodes CDR1 SGHRS and CDR2 YFSETQ. There are 13 residues in the CDR3. CDR3 loop: CASSLTGKETQYF. The DNA for the CDR3 is TGCGCCAGCAGCTTGACTGGAAAAGAGACCCAGTACTTC.

The V gene is TRBV12-3 or TRBV12-4, the J gene TRBJ1-1, with unresolved D. The V gene lost 4 bases and the J gene lost 0 bases, with 12 bases spanning the gap. This CDR3 is 15 amino acids long. The CDR3 reads CASSSYWAMNTEAFF. The CDR3 region has the DNA TGTGCCAGCAGTTCTTACTGGGCGATGAACACTGAAGCTTTCTTT.

This clonotype was seen a few times. This rearrangement joins TRBV4-2 to TRBJ1-2, with 7 bases identical to TRBD1. In germline, CDR1 is LGHNA, CDR2 YNFKEQ. CDR3 length: 16 residues. V was clipped by 4 bases and J by 1 base; unmatched bases: 9. The CDR3 sequence is CASSPQGSWVNYGYTF. The CDR3 coding sequence is TGTGCCAGCAGCCCACAGGGGTCTTGGGTTAACTATGGCTACACCTTC.

The chain recombines TRBV2 with TRBJ1-5; the D gene is possibly TRBD1 (6 bases). V lost 7 bases and J lost 9, with 16 bases in between. The CDR3 is 13 residues long. The germline V gene has CDR1 SNHLY and CDR2 FYNNEI. CDR3 DNA: TGTGCCAGCACCGGGGAGGGGGTAGGGCCCCAGCATTTT. It encodes CASTGEGVGPQHF.

J is TRBJ2-1 and V is TRBV6-1; 7 bases are a match to TRBD2. The V gene's germline CDR1 is MNHNS and CDR2 SASEGT. This CDR3 has 11 amino acids. V shed 4 bases, J shed 12 bases, and the junction held 3 bases outside the gene matches. CDR3 in amino acids: CASSGLAGQFF. For the CDR3, the DNA is TGTGCCAGCAGTGGACTAGCCGGGCAGTTCTTC.

This clonotype was observed a single time. Given a much more abundant clone one base away, this may be a read error. The rearrangement uses TRBV29-1 and TRBJ1-2, with TRBD1 as a possible D gene (6 bases). The germline V gene has CDR1 SQVTM and CDR2 ANQGSEA. CDR3 length: 13 residues. CDR3 coding DNA: TGCAGCGTTGGACAGGCGAGTAACCATGGCTACACCTTC. Translating gives CSVGQASNHGYTF.

The chain combines TRBV24-1 with TRBJ2-3, with 10 bases lining up with TRBD2. This CDR3 is built from 17 residues. V was pared by 3 bases and J by 1 base, with 6 bases of the junction left unmatched. Germline CDR1 is KGHDR and CDR2 is SFDVKD. The chain's CDR3 is CATSDVLAGAGTDTQYF. The DNA for the CDR3 is TGTGCCACCAGTGATGTGCTAGCGGGAGCTGGCACAGATACGCAGTATTTT.

This sequence joins TRBV4-1 and TRBJ2-5, with 7 bases aligning to TRBD2. Germline V gene sequence: CDR1 MGHRA, CDR2 YSYEKL. The CDR3 is made up of 16 amino acids. V trimming: 4 bases; J trimming: 2 bases; junction bases outside the gene matches: 10. CDR3 in amino acids: CASSLPGGRAQETQYF. CDR3 sequence (DNA): TGCGCCAGCAGCCTCCCGGGAGGCAGGGCTCAAGAGACCCAGTACTTC.

This sequence joins TRBV7-8 and TRBJ2-5; 9 bases fit TRBD1. The junction had 11 bases not matched to a gene; V was cut back by 5 bases and J by 4 bases. CDR3 length equals 16 residues. Germline V gives CDR1 SGHVS, CDR2 FQNEAQ. The CDR3 reads CASSAGRQGGLETQYF. The CDR3 DNA reads TGTGCCAGCAGCGCAGGGCGACAGGGGGGTTTAGAGACCCAGTACTTC.

The chain recombines TRBV5-1 with TRBJ2-1, with D possibly matching TRBD2 (6 bases). Germline-derived CDR1 and CDR2 are SGHRS and YFSETQ. CDR3 length equals 17 residues. Trimming shortened V by 3 bases and J by 7 bases, and 23 bases separated the two germline ends. CDR3 nucleotide sequence: TGCGCCAGCAGCTCCCCGCGCGGGACCATGTCACCGAATGAGCAGTTCTTC. Translation gives CASSSPRGTMSPNEQFF.

This clonotype was seen more than once but under ten times. This chain uses TRBV5-1 with TRBJ2-1; 8 positions match TRBD1. This CDR3 contains 15 residues. Germline loops: CDR1 SGHRS, CDR2 YFSETQ. Trimming at V came to 3 bases and at J to 3 bases, leaving 5 bases not matched to a gene. The CDR3 DNA sequence: TGCGCCAGCAGCTCCGACAGGGGCCGCTACAATGAGCAGTTCTTC. Protein product: CASSSDRGRYNEQFF.

The chain is built from TRBV9 and TRBJ1-2; perhaps TRBD1 as D (6 bases). Germline-derived CDR1 and CDR2 are SGDLS and YYNGEE. This CDR3 has 15 amino acids. Trimming removed 4 bases at V and 4 bases at J, with 17 bases between. CDR3 nucleotide sequence: TGTGCCAGCAGCTCGAGATCCGGGGACACCTATGGCTACACCTTC. Amino acid sequence: CASSSRSGDTYGYTF.

The J gene is TRBJ1-2, the V gene TRBV12-3 or TRBV12-4; TRBD1 aligns across 8 bases. The CDR3 contains 14 residues. V lost 3 bases to trimming and J lost 6 bases; unmatched junction nucleotides: 6. CDR3 sequence: CASSFGQGRNGYTF. The CDR3 DNA sequence: TGTGCCAGCAGTTTTGGACAGGGACGGAATGGCTACACCTTC.

In its sample, this clonotype was seen a few times. The rearrangement joins TRBV20-1 to TRBJ2-7; TRBD2 aligns across 9 bases. The junction had 8 bases not matched to a gene; V was cut back by 1 base and J by 4 bases. CDR3 length: 15 residues. CDR1 and CDR2 from the germline V gene are DFQATT and SNEGSKA (reference sequence). CDR3 loop: CSARGAPGLAYEQYF. The CDR3 bases are TGCAGTGCTAGAGGTGCGCCGGGACTAGCTTACGAGCAGTACTTC.

This clonotype was detected a few times. The V and J genes are TRBV3-1 and TRBJ1-4, with 9 bases identical to TRBD1. Per germline, CDR1 LGHDT and CDR2 YNNKEL (reference sequence). V shed 4 bases, J shed 6 bases, and the junction held 6 bases outside the gene matches. The CDR3 length is 15 residues. CDR3 loop: CASSLPRTGDEKLFF. The CDR3 region has the DNA TGTGCCAGCAGCCTGCCCAGGACAGGGGATGAAAAACTGTTTTTT.